This is a list of T cell receptor beta chains from one sample in a study of shared clonotypes between healthy human individuals. Using immunoSEQ multiplex PCR, the repertoire was profiled, and TCRdb retains in-frame clones only, with some absent. The sample holds about 450,000 clones, about 76% seen once. The sequenced sample was PBMCs. The receptors derive from a middle-aged woman in good health. Some clones in this sample may be carry-over from other donors' samples. The CDR3 runs from the conserved cysteine through the conserved F or W. The order of the fields is D gene, J gene, clone size, V gene, CDR3 DNA, CDR3 protein. A D gene is named only where the DNA matches it firmly. Size tells how often a clone was seen (once, few, many) or the class of an expanded clone, and some rows leave it out.

>TRBD1|TRBJ1-5|NA|TRBV6-1
TGTGCCAGCAGGTATTCCGGGACAGTCAATCAGCCCCAGCATTTT
CASRYSGTVNQPQHF
>NA|TRBJ1-1|NA|TRBV29-1
TGCAGCGTTGTACTGGGGACTGAAGCTTTCTTT
CSVVLGTEAFF
>TRBD2|TRBJ2-7|NA|TRBV19
TGTGCCAGTAGTAGCGGGAGAACCTACGAGCAGTACTTC
CASSSGRTYEQYF
>TRBD1|TRBJ2-2|NA|TRBV18
TGTGCCAGCTCACCCCTTATGGACAGGGCGAACACCGGGGAGCTGTTTTTT
CASSPLMDRANTGELFF
>NA|TRBJ2-3|NA|TRBV11-2
TGTGCCAGCAGCGGGAGGGGGAGTGTAGATACGCAGTATTTT
CASSGRGSVDTQYF
>TRBD2|TRBJ2-1|NA|TRBV7-8
TGTGCCAGCAGCTTGGCCGGGACTAACTACAATGAGCAGTTCTTC
CASSLAGTNYNEQFF
>NA|TRBJ1-1|NA|TRBV29-1
TGCAGCGCGGCCGGCGCAGGGAACACTGAAGCTTTCTTT
CSAAGAGNTEAFF
>TRBD2|TRBJ2-3|NA|TRBV4-3
TGCGCCAGCAGCCAAACTAGCGGGAGGGCAGATACGCAGTATTTT
CASSQTSGRADTQYF
>NA|TRBJ2-3|once|TRBV6-5
TGTGCCAGCAAGGAGATTAAGACAGATACGCAGTATTTT
CASKEIKTDTQYF
>TRBD1|TRBJ2-7|NA|TRBV16
TGTGCCAGCAGCCGCCGGGACAGCTACGAGCAGTACTTC
CASSRRDSYEQYF
>NA|TRBJ2-3|NA|TRBV5-1
TGCGCCAGCAGCACTTCAGGCACAGATACGCAGTATTTT
CASSTSGTDTQYF
>NA|TRBJ1-3|NA|TRBV10-3
TGTGCCATTGCCCCGGGGTCCTCTGGAAACACCATATATTTT
CAIAPGSSGNTIYF
>TRBD2|TRBJ2-1|NA|TRBV2
TGTGCCAGCAGGGGGGGACTAGCGGGAGTCAATGAGCAGTTCTTC
CASRGGLAGVNEQFF
>TRBD2|TRBJ2-7|NA|TRBV5-1
TGCGCCAGCAGCTTGGTTTCAGCGGGGGCCTACGAGCAGTACTTC
CASSLVSAGAYEQYF
>TRBD1|TRBJ2-7|NA|TRBV7-9
TGTGCCAGCAGCTTAGTCGCAGGGGGCTACGAGCAGTACTTC
CASSLVAGGYEQYF
>TRBD1|TRBJ1-2|NA|TRBV2
TGTGCCAGCAGTATTGACAGGGAGGGTGGCTACACCTTC
CASSIDREGGYTF
>TRBD1|TRBJ2-3|once|TRBV10-1
TGCGCCAGCAGTGAACTCGGGACAGGGGAAGATACGCAGTATTTT
CASSELGTGEDTQYF
>TRBD2|TRBJ2-2|NA|TRBV7-2
TGTGCCAGCAGCCCGCGGGAGGGCACCGGGGAGCTGTTTTTT
CASSPREGTGELFF
>NA|TRBJ2-3|NA|TRBV27
TGTGCCAGCAGTCCAGCGAGGCTAGATGTAGATACGCAGTATTTT
CASSPARLDVDTQYF
>TRBD2|TRBJ2-3|NA|TRBV29-1
TGCAGCGTTGTATATCGGCGGGAGGGTAGGGGCACAGATACGCAGTATTTT
CSVVYRREGRGTDTQYF
>NA|TRBJ2-3|NA|TRBV4-1
TGCGCCAGCAGCCAAAGGACTTTGGGGTTTGAGGGCACAGATACGCAGTATTTT
CASSQRTLGFEGTDTQYF
>NA|TRBJ2-1|NA|TRBV29-1
TGCAGCGTTGAGAAGGGACTTATTGAGCAGTTCTTC
CSVEKGLIEQFF
>NA|TRBJ1-2|few|TRBV29-1
TGCAGCGTTAAGACAGGCGGGGGTGGCTATGGCTACACCTTC
CSVKTGGGGYGYTF
>TRBD1|TRBJ1-4|once|TRBV2
TGTGCCAGCAGTTATAGACAGGGGGAAAAACTGTTTTTT
CASSYRQGEKLFF
>TRBD1|TRBJ2-5|NA|TRBV7-2
TGTGCCAGCAGCAAGGACAGGGGGGGGACCCAGTACTTC
CASSKDRGGTQYF
>NA|TRBJ2-1|NA|TRBV5-4
TGTGCCAGCAGCCATGGTTGGAGCTCCTACAATGAGCAGTTCTTC
CASSHGWSSYNEQFF
>NA|TRBJ1-1|NA|TRBV6-6
TGTGCCAGCAGTCCGCTGGTTGAGAACACTGAAGCTTTCTTT
CASSPLVENTEAFF
>NA|TRBJ2-7|NA|TRBV6-5
TGTGCCAGCAGTTTGAACGGCGGGCGAGAGCAGTACTTC
CASSLNGGREQYF
>NA|TRBJ1-5|NA|TRBV28
TGTGCCAGCAGTTTCGGCGGCAGTTTTCTTAGCAATCAGCCCCAGCATTTT
CASSFGGSFLSNQPQHF
>TRBD1|TRBJ1-4|NA|TRBV5-6
TGTGCCAGCAGCCAGAATCGGGACAGTATTACTTTT
CASSQNRDSITF
>TRBD2|TRBJ2-3|NA|TRBV19
TGTGCCAGTACCAAAGGATGGACTAGCGGCACAGATACGCAGTATTTT
CASTKGWTSGTDTQYF
>NA|TRBJ2-2|NA|TRBV7-7
TGTGCCAGCAGCCAGACTAGAAAGGACGGGGAGCTGTTTTTT
CASSQTRKDGELFF